This T cell receptor beta chain was recorded in a study of blood T cell repertoires in COVID-19. Libraries were prepared by immunoSEQ multiplex PCR; TCRdb keeps only in-frame clonotypes and omits some of them. This repertoire shows approximately 390,000 clones, about 90% found once; its top ten account for about 2.3%. Input material: peripheral blood. This receptor was obtained from a woman aged 55-69 years with COVID-19, enrolled during active disease.

The CDR3 coding sequence is TGTGCCACCAGTGCCCATTCCCGGCTAGCGGGGCGACGCACAGATACGCAGTATTTT. It codes for CATSAHSRLAGRRTDTQYF. V gene TRBV24-1 combines with J gene TRBJ2-3, with 9 bases fitting TRBD2. The germline V gene encodes CDR1 KGHDR and CDR2 SFDVKD. The junction had 15 bases not matched to a gene; V was cut back by 5 bases and J by 1 base. The CDR3 loop spans 19 amino acids.